One and the same sample provided the 3 T cell receptor beta chains below, sequenced in a study of T cell responses to AZD1222 COVID-19 vaccine. Here immunoSEQ multiplex PCR was the method, and the copy in TCRdb shows in-frame clones only, minus some. Of over 90,000 clones in the sample, around 89% were seen once. Sequences were derived from peripheral blood, sampled 28 days after the second AZD1222 dose. The source of these receptors is an adult who received the AZD1222 COVID-19 vaccine.

The chain employs TRBV4-3 and TRBJ1-1, with D possibly matching TRBD1 (6 bases). Germline V gives CDR1 LGHNA, CDR2 YSLEER. The CDR3 is made up of 17 amino acids. V was clipped by 0 bases and J by 2 bases, with 16 bases between them. CDR3 bases: TGCGCCAGCAGCCAAGATGTCGGTAGGACAGCCAACACTGAAGCTTTCTTT. This encodes CASSQDVGRTANTEAFF.

The chain links TRBV9 to TRBJ2-1; a weak D match, TRBD2 (5 bases). This CDR3 comprises 15 residues. The V end lost 3 bases, the J end lost 0 bases, and 10 bases lay between the germline ends. The germline CDR1 and CDR2 sequences are SGDLS and YYNGEE. CDR3 DNA sequence: TGTGCCAGCAGCGCCGCCGAGGGCTCCTACAATGAGCAGTTCTTC. Its translation: CASSAAEGSYNEQFF.

The chain is built from TRBV6-2 or TRBV6-3 and TRBJ1-2; 7 positions agree with TRBD1. V lost 0 bases, J lost 8 bases, and 9 bases stayed unmatched. Germline CDR1 and CDR2: MNHEY and SVGEGT. The CDR3 totals 15 residues. CDR3 sequence (DNA): TGTGCCAGCAGTTACTCCGGGACAGCCCTTGGAGGCTACACCTTC. Protein product: CASSYSGTALGGYTF.